The sequence of this T cell receptor beta chain was determined in a study of blood T cell repertoires in COVID-19 (dated by TCRdb to about 2020). General notes on the study: The collaborator samples originated in the United States, Italy and Spain and spanned the acute and convalescent phases of COVID-19. The prospective study material was composed of cDNA or gDNA derived from T cells, B-cell-depleted T cells, or PBMCs. The dataset comprised deeply sampled blood TCRbeta repertoires from subjects exposed to, actively infected with, or recovered from COVID-19. The repertoires were made available in a free public database intended to serve as a resource for research on the immune response to SARS-CoV-2. Samples came from the ongoing ImmuneRACE study (first 160 participants) plus 1,254 subjects from 6 global collaborators. The sample metadata nearly always contained a de-identified subject ID, COVID-19 status, age in years and sex. HLA class I and class II types, where available, came from metadata supplied by the sample provider rather than from assay-based typing. Summary of the overall study and its limitations: Clinical and demographic metadata were provided uncurated, with the amount varying by source and participant.

Concerning this clone: Its antigen is still unknown. Base qualities are not at hand, and no much larger clone is one base apart.

Collaborating institutions collected whole blood in K2EDTA tubes following their own protocols. For TCRbeta analysis, collaborators shipped samples in one of three forms: frozen whole blood, isolated PBMCs, or DNA extracted from either of those sample types. The CDR3 covers 16 residues, taking in both the cysteine and the phenylalanine. The DNA shown is the 48-base CDR3, in frame from base 1. The trim is 1 base for V and 0 bases for J, with a gap of 13 bases between the germline ends. The germline V gene sets CDR1 to MGHRA and CDR2 to YSYEKL. TCRbeta CDR3 regions were amplified from genomic DNA using the immunoSEQ Assay, a bias-controlled multiplex PCR. The authors' analysis ran thus. The number of nucleated cells in each sample was estimated from the amplification of reference gene primers within the assay. Sequence reads were collapsed and filtered to measure the absolute abundance of every unique TCRbeta CDR3 rearrangement. For each sample, productive Simpson clonality was calculated by taking the square root of Simpson's diversity index across productive rearrangements. TCRdb stores this immuneACCESS table with in-frame sequences only. Part of the clones is absent; in the studies checked, under half of the shortfall reflects unresolved V genes, and no reason is known for the rest. Clonal size and the V and J genes are those of that table, whereas D and trimming came from the DNA. The sample profile shows around 300,000 clones; roughly 88% of them were found once. The ten largest clones take up roughly 4% of the sample.

Sequencing was done on a sample of peripheral blood. The clonotype was recovered from a woman aged 45-59 years with active or convalescent COVID-19. The V and J segments used are TRBV4-1 and TRBJ2-7; a tentative D call is TRBD2 (6 bases match). DNA sequence: TGCGCCAGCAGCCAAGGGGCGGGGAAAAGCTCCTACGAGCAGTACTTC. Its coded protein is CASSQGAGKSSYEQYF.